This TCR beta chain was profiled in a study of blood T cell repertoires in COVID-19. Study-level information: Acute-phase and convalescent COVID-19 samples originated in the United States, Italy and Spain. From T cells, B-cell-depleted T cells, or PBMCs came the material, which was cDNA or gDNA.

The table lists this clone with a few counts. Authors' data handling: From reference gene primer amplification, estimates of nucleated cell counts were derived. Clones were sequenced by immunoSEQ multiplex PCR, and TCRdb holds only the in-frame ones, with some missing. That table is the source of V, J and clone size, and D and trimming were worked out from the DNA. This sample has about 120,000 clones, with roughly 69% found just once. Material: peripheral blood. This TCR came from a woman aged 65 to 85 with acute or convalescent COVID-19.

CDR3 sequence: CASSLADYGYTF. DNA of the CDR3: TGTGCCAGCAGCTTAGCGGACTATGGCTACACCTTC. This chain links TRBV11-2 with TRBJ1-2, with unresolved D. Trimming left V 1 base short and J 3 bases short, with 3 bases between. The CDR3 is 12 residues long. Per germline, CDR1 SGHAT and CDR2 FQNNGV.